These T cell receptor beta chains were read from a single sample in a study of cytomegalovirus exposure and HLA in healthy donors. TCRdb's table, derived via immunoSEQ multiplex PCR, lists solely in-frame clones and lacks some. The sample yields some 73,000 clones, around 90% seen once. Sequences were obtained from PBMCs. The receptors shown here come from a woman aged 18-35 years in good health and CMV-seropositive. CDR3s include the opening cysteine and the closing phenylalanine or tryptophan.

v_call,cdr3_aa
TRBV18,CASSPQGGQETQYF
TRBV9,CASSVSPQGVYNEQFF
TRBV5-5,CASSLRDRVHEQFF
TRBV19,CASTTAGRAGGKLFF
TRBV11-2,CASSLAGGTGIGNTIYF
TRBV7-2,CASSETSREQYF
TRBV18,CASSPVWRGSGNTIYF
TRBV21-1,CASNRLAGGPRVSDEQFF
TRBV15,CATSRELANTGELFF
TRBV7-2,CASSLEGGRAYEQYF
TRBV6-4,CASSGSGTGELFF
TRBV29-1,CSVDLRDRGRNEQFF
TRBV28,CASSSLGLAGQETQYF
TRBV27,CASSLIGDTQYF
TRBV7-2,CASSPIVDRGRETQYF
TRBV7-6,CASSSTGLAGGRTRKQFF
TRBV6-5,CASSPSRGSQPQHF
TRBV6-5,CASRDTGGAREKLFF
TRBV19,CATNIPGQGISDTQYF
TRBV27,CASSPSDYNEQFF
TRBV9,CASSNTGYNEQFF
TRBV5-1,CASSLRGASSADTQYF
TRBV7-2,CASSSVPGDTEAFF
TRBV30,CAFRVKGPGETQYF
TRBV4-2,CASSQDTGLNQPQHF
TRBV5-1,CASSLVAVGDSPLHF
TRBV6-1,CASRAQGFETEAFF
TRBV19,CASSRASGSVSSFNEQFF